The 13 T cell receptor beta chains in this list originate from one sample, sequenced in a study of blood T cells in healthy people across ages. Through a sample-barcoded 5' primer and a J-beta primer mix, a second PCR was run for about 6 to 11 cycles. TCRdb re-analysed the 5' RACE reads in MiXCR, keeping a single row per CDR3 protein. The repertoire consists of some 560,000 distinct CDR3 sequences, with over 25% occurring once and the leading ten covering about 3.3%. These data were likewise used in another study, on T cells of mothers and their children.

The specimen was blood. These receptors came from a boy aged 2 to 10 in good health.

This clonotype occurred a few times. The chain uses TRBV19 and TRBJ2-7; no definite D call. The V end lost 5 bases, the J end lost 2 bases, and 16 bases lay between the germline ends. This CDR3 has 15 amino acids. Germline V gene sequence: CDR1 LNHDA, CDR2 SQIVND (reference sequence). CDR3 coding DNA: TGTGCCAGTAGTCAGCAAGACGGAGTCCCCTACGAGCAGTACTTC. This gives the protein CASSQQDGVPYEQYF. The whole variable domain, remainder taken from reference TRBV19 and TRBJ2-7, is DGGITQSPKYLFRKEGQNVTLSCEQNLNHDAMYWYRQDPGQGLRLIYYSQIVNDFQKGDIAEGYSVSREKKESFPLTVTSAQKNPTAFYLCASSQQDGVPYEQYFGPGTRLTVT.

V gene TRBV18 combines with J gene TRBJ2-7; 7 positions agree with TRBD2. The CDR3 runs 15 residues. The ends lost 3 bases at V and 7 bases at J; junction bases unmatched: 12. Germline V CDR1 and CDR2: KGHSH, LQKENI. The CDR3 loop reads CASSPSAYGGTEQYF. In nucleotides, the CDR3 is TGTGCCAGCTCACCTTCCGCCTACGGGGGGACGGAGCAGTACTTC.

This clonotype is a singleton in its sample. This rearrangement joins TRBV14 to TRBJ2-1, with 9 bases lining up with TRBD2. J lost 10 bases, V lost 4 bases, and 8 bases had no gene match. Germline CDR1 reads SGHDN; CDR2 reads FVKESK. The CDR3 covers 14 residues. CDR3 sequence (DNA): TGTGCCAGCAGCCCTACACTAGCGGGTAAGGAGCAGTTCTTC. Translated, it gives CASSPTLAGKEQFF.

This clonotype has just a few counts. The V and J genes are TRBV9 and TRBJ2-4; D is possibly TRBD2 (5 bases). The V and J ends lost 4 bases and 4 bases respectively, with 9 bases between them. Per germline, CDR1 SGDLS and CDR2 YYNGEE. The CDR3 totals 13 residues. CDR3 sequence reads: CASSRDLKNIQYF. For the CDR3, the DNA is TGTGCCAGCAGCCGGGATTTAAAAAACATTCAGTACTTC.

This clonotype was seen more than once but under ten times. V gene TRBV4-3 combines with J gene TRBJ2-4, with D unresolved. The germline V gene encodes CDR1 LGHNA and CDR2 YSLEER. V lost 1 base and J 2 bases, leaving 12 bases between the germline ends. This CDR3 spans 16 amino acids. The CDR3 sequence is CASSQGGWVSKNIQYF. CDR3 DNA sequence: TGCGCCAGCAGCCAAGGGGGATGGGTATCCAAAAACATTCAGTACTTC.

The chain employs TRBV7-9 and TRBJ1-3; D is unresolved. The CDR3 spans 13 residues. Germline V gene sequence: CDR1 SEHNR, CDR2 FQNEAQ (reference sequence). V lost 6 bases and J lost 2, with 8 bases in between. Here the CDR3 DNA reads TGTGCCAGCAGGGGAACAGCTGGAAACACCATATATTTT. Protein product: CASRGTAGNTIYF. The full variable domain, with the rest looked up from reference TRBV7-9 and TRBJ1-3, is DTGVSQNPRHKITKRGQNVTFRCDPISEHNRLYWYRQTLGQGPEFLTYFQNEAQLEKSRLLSDRFSAERPKGSFSTLEIQRTEQGDSAMYLCASRGTAGNTIYFGEGSWLTVV.

The chain uses TRBV7-9 and TRBJ2-3; 7 nucleotides align to TRBD2. Germline loops: CDR1 SEHNR, CDR2 FQNEAQ (reference sequence). The J segment lost 5 bases and the V segment lost 3 bases, leaving 8 bases of the junction unmatched. The CDR3 consists of 15 residues. CDR3 region: CASSLNSGGGDTQYF. CDR3 nucleotides: TGTGCCAGCAGCTTGAATTCGGGAGGTGGAGATACGCAGTATTTT.

This CDR3 reads CASSQDRGTSGSSYEQFF. Here the CDR3 DNA reads TGCGCCAGCAGCCAAGATCGCGGGACTAGCGGGAGCTCCTATGAGCAGTTCTTC. This chain joins TRBV4-3 and TRBJ2-5; 14 bases line up with TRBD2. The J call could be wrong; TRBJ2-1 is a better fit for the DNA end. Germline CDR1 is LGHNA and CDR2 is YSLEER. This CDR3 has 18 amino acids.

This clonotype was observed at least ten times. At one boundary the junction diverges from the germline segment, which might be a read error. The chain carries TRBV29-1 and TRBJ2-5; 12 bases are shared with TRBD2. The J call may be incorrect, as the DNA end agrees better with TRBJ2-7. Germline lookup yields CDR1 SQVTM and CDR2 ANQGSEA. The CDR3 runs 16 residues. CDR3 bases: TGCAGCGTTGAACGGCGACTAGCGGGAGCCTCCTCCGAGCAGTACTTC. Translation gives CSVERRLAGASSEQYF.

The rearrangement uses TRBV12-3 or TRBV12-4 and TRBJ2-4, with a tentative D call TRBD2 (6 bases). Trimming took off 3 bases at V and 2 bases at J, with 8 bases between the two ends. CDR3 length: 14 residues. The CDR3 sequence: CASSFRGSKNIQYF. CDR3 in DNA: TGTGCCAGCAGTTTCCGGGGGTCCAAAAACATTCAGTACTTC.

This clonotype was observed a handful of times. The CDR3 bases are TGCGCCAGCAGCTTGAGTCAGAATAATGAAAAACTGTTTTTT. Translation: CASSLSQNNEKLFF. The rearrangement links TRBV5-1 to TRBJ1-4; D is undetermined. The CDR3 is made up of 14 amino acids. The germline CDR1 and CDR2 sequences are SGHRS and YFSETQ. Deletions cut 1 base from V and 4 bases from J, with 8 bases between.

This clonotype was picked up a small number of times. The chain employs TRBV9 and TRBJ2-5; the match to TRBD2 covers 8 bases. Trimming at V came to 4 bases and at J to 5 bases, leaving 10 bases not matched to a gene. The CDR3 covers 15 residues. CDR1 is SGDLS and CDR2 is YYNGEE in the germline V gene. CDR3 nucleotide sequence: TGTGCCAGCAGCCCGGGGGGGGCTAGCGGGGAGACCCAGTACTTC. Protein sequence: CASSPGGASGETQYF.

This chain uses TRBV12-3 or TRBV12-4 with TRBJ2-1, with no clear D. The end of the DNA aligns better with TRBJ2-7, so the J call may be wrong. The CDR3 is 12 residues long. CDR3 sequence reads: CASSLSKYEQYF. The CDR3 DNA is TGTGCCAGCAGTCTGTCGAAATACGAGCAGTACTTC.